Each of the 21 T cell receptor beta chains below was sequenced from the same sample in a study of blood T cell repertoires in COVID-19. The repertoire was sequenced with immunoSEQ multiplex PCR; TCRdb's copy has only in-frame clones and lacks some. The sample shows a few hundred thousand clones, 80% to 90% of them seen only once. Sequencing input: PBMCs or T cells enriched from blood (not recorded which). The source of these receptors is a woman aged 18-30 years in a cohort exposed to, infected with or recovered from COVID-19 (not recorded which).

The chain uses TRBV19 and TRBJ2-2; D is uncertain. V lost 5 bases, J lost 4 bases, and 11 bases lay in between. The CDR3 length is 14 residues. Germline V gives CDR1 LNHDA, CDR2 SQIVND (reference sequence). The CDR3 here is CASSWQFFTGELFF. The CDR3 region has the DNA TGTGCCAGTAGTTGGCAGTTCTTCACCGGGGAGCTGTTTTTT.

The V and J genes are TRBV5-1 and TRBJ1-2, with 9 bases identical to TRBD1. CDR1 is SGHRS, CDR2 YFSETQ, per germline. J gave up 6 bases and V 0 bases, and 6 bases lay outside the gene matches. The CDR3 extends over 15 amino acids. CDR3 in amino acids: CASSLEGQGNDGYTF. The CDR3 DNA sequence: TGCGCCAGCAGCTTGGAGGGACAGGGAAACGATGGCTACACCTTC.

This rearrangement joins TRBV5-8 to TRBJ1-5; D not resolved. This CDR3 contains 13 residues. The V end was cut by 2 bases, the J end by 5 bases, with 8 bases between. Per germline, CDR1 SGHTS and CDR2 YDEGEE. The CDR3 coding sequence is TGTGCCAGCAGCTTATCCCATGATCAGCCCCAGCATTTT. This sequence encodes CASSLSHDQPQHF.

V gene TRBV7-6 combines with J gene TRBJ2-3; 7 nucleotides match TRBD2. Germline CDR1 reads SGHVS; CDR2 reads FNYEAQ. The trim removed 1 base at V and 0 bases at J, leaving 4 bases unmatched. CDR3 length: 16 residues. Here the CDR3 reads CASSLVAGASTDTQYF. CDR3 bases: TGTGCCAGCAGCTTAGTAGCGGGTGCTAGCACAGATACGCAGTATTTT.

This chain joins TRBV2 and TRBJ2-2; TRBD2 agrees at 12 bases. V shed 6 bases and J 5 bases; nucleotides not matched to a gene: 10. This CDR3 region has 17 residues. The germline CDR1 and CDR2 sequences are SNHLY and FYNNEI. The CDR3 spells CASRLTSGRKRTGELFF. The CDR3 nucleotides are TGTGCCAGCAGACTGACTAGCGGGAGAAAGAGGACCGGGGAGCTGTTTTTT. The full variable domain, its missing parts supplied by reference TRBV2 and TRBJ2-2, is EPEVTQTPSHQVTQMGQEVILRCVPISNHLYFYWYRQILGQKVEFLVSFYNNEISEKSEIFDDQFSVERPDGSNFTLKIRSTKLEDSAMYFCASRLTSGRKRTGELFFGEGSRLTVL.

This chain joins TRBV5-4 and TRBJ2-7; perhaps TRBD2 as D (7 bases). The CDR3 extends over 15 amino acids. CDR1 is SGHNT, CDR2 YYREEE, per germline (reference sequence). V was clipped by 0 bases and J by 5 bases, with 15 bases between them. CDR3 sequence reads: CASSLAKRGGDEQYF. The CDR3 coding sequence is TGTGCCAGCAGCTTGGCAAAGAGGGGGGGAGACGAGCAGTACTTC.

The chain employs TRBV6-5 and TRBJ2-7; D not resolved. The V end lost 6 bases, the J end lost 5 bases, and 5 bases lay between the germline ends. CDR3 length equals 10 residues. Germline CDR1 and CDR2: MNHEY and SVGAGI. The CDR3 nucleotides read TGTGCCAGCAGAGAGGACGAGCAGTACTTC. The encoded protein is CASREDEQYF.

The chain carries TRBV5-1 and TRBJ1-1; a weak D match, TRBD1 (6 bases). The CDR3 length is 16 residues. V dropped 4 bases and J dropped 0 bases, with 16 bases sitting between them. Germline CDR1 reads SGHRS; CDR2 reads YFSETQ. The CDR3 DNA sequence: TGCGCCAGCAGCCTACGACAGGCTCCCCTGAACACTGAAGCTTTCTTT. Protein: CASSLRQAPLNTEAFF.

The rearrangement joins TRBV2 to TRBJ1-1, with 7 bases fitting TRBD1. Germline V CDR1 and CDR2: SNHLY, FYNNEI. The CDR3 totals 14 residues. V was pared by 6 bases and J by 5 bases, with 9 bases of the junction left unmatched. The CDR3 spells CASRGSDRRTEAFF. In DNA, the CDR3 is TGTGCCAGCAGGGGGTCGGACAGGAGGACTGAAGCTTTCTTT.

This clone was picked up many times. CDR3 sequence (DNA): TGCAGCGTCTACGCAGATACGCAGTATTTT. This sequence encodes CSVYADTQYF. The chain couples TRBV29-1 to TRBJ2-3, with D unclear. The CDR3 totals 10 residues. The V end was cut by 6 bases, the J end by 4 bases, with 5 bases between. The germline V gene has CDR1 SQVTM and CDR2 ANQGSEA.

This clone occurred a few times. This rearrangement joins TRBV11-3 to TRBJ2-3; TRBD2 agrees at 8 bases. J gave up 4 bases and V 1 base, and 4 bases lay outside the gene matches. The CDR3 spans 15 residues. Germline V CDR1 and CDR2: SGHNT, YENEEA. CDR3 nucleotide sequence: TGTGCCAGCAGCTTAGGTGGGACTAGTTCAGATACGCAGTATTTT. Translation gives CASSLGGTSSDTQYF.

The chain combines TRBV19 with TRBJ2-2, with 11 bases aligning to TRBD2. J gave up 0 bases and V 3 bases, and 3 bases lay outside the gene matches. This CDR3 has 17 residues. Germline V gene lookup returns CDR1 LNHDA and CDR2 SQIVND (reference sequence). The CDR3 DNA reads TGTGCCAGTAGTATCAGTAGCGGGGGGGCGAACACCGGGGAGCTGTTTTTT. Protein product: CASSISSGGANTGELFF.

The CDR3 sequence: CASRSRDRGKAFF. The CDR3 DNA is TGTGCCAGCAGATCCCGGGACAGGGGAAAGGCTTTCTTT. V and J are TRBV6-5 and TRBJ1-1; TRBD1 matches at 10 bases. From germline, CDR1 is MNHEY and CDR2 SVGAGI. This CDR3 is 13 amino acids long. Trimming cost V 6 bases and J 11 bases; bases outside gene matches: 9.

V usage is TRBV5-6 and J usage is TRBJ1-1; D gene ambiguous. This CDR3 is built from 15 residues. Trimming shortened V by 3 bases and J by 4 bases, and 16 bases separated the two germline ends. The germline CDR1 and CDR2 sequences are SGHDT and YYEEEE. The CDR3, as DNA: TGTGCCAGCAGCTCGTTTGACGGCGGTCTCACTGAAGCTTTCTTT. Amino acid sequence: CASSSFDGGLTEAFF. The full variable domain, completed using reference TRBV5-6 and TRBJ1-1, is DAGVTQSPTHLIKTRGQQVTLRCSPKSGHDTVSWYQQALGQGPQFIFQYYEEEERQRGNFPDRFSGHQFPNYSSELNVNALLLGDSALYLCASSSFDGGLTEAFFGQGTRLTVV.

V is TRBV21-1 and J is TRBJ2-7; the table assigns TRBD1, which was not confirmed against the DNA. TRBV21-1 is reported as a pseudogene. The CDR3 runs to 15 residues. CDR3 nucleotides: TGTGCCAGCACCGCGAGGGGGACAGGGGCCTACGAGCAGTACTTC. Translated, it gives CASTARGTGAYEQYF.

The CDR3 DNA reads as TGTGCCAGCAGCTTAGAAGTAGCGGGAGTGTTTAGGAGACACAATGAGCAGTTCTTC. Residues: CASSLEVAGVFRRHNEQFF. V and J are TRBV7-6 and TRBJ2-1; 9 bases match TRBD2. J lost 5 bases, V lost 1 base, and 15 bases had no gene match. The CDR3 is 19 amino acids. The germline CDR1 and CDR2 sequences are SGHVS and FNYEAQ. The whole variable domain, remainder taken from reference TRBV7-6 and TRBJ2-1, is GAGVSQSPRYKVTKRGQDVALRCDPISGHVSLYWYRQALGQGPEFLTYFNYEAQQDKSGLPNDRFSAERPEGSISTLTIQRTEQRDSAMYRCASSLEVAGVFRRHNEQFFGPGTRLTVL.

This clone has a count of ten or more. The gene calls are TRBV6-1 and TRBJ1-2; maybe TRBD1 (5 bases). The germline CDR1 and CDR2 sequences are MNHNS and SASEGT. V was cut by 3 bases and J by 13 bases, with 18 bases left in between. The CDR3 contains 13 residues. The CDR3 bases are TGTGCCAGCAGTGAGCAGGTCCACGAAAGGGGCACCTTC. Its translation is CASSEQVHERGTF.

In its sample, this clone was seen once. The rearrangement joins TRBV2 to TRBJ1-1, with unresolved D. V was pared by 6 bases and J by 0 bases, with 11 bases between. Germline V lookup: CDR1 SNHLY, CDR2 FYNNEI. The CDR3 runs 14 residues. CDR3 region: CASSLTGMNTEAFF. CDR3 coding DNA: TGTGCCAGCAGCCTCACCGGGATGAACACTGAAGCTTTCTTT.

V gene TRBV5-1 combines with J gene TRBJ2-5; TRBD2 aligns across 9 bases. Looked up from germline, CDR1 is SGHRS and CDR2 is YFSETQ. With V trimmed by 4 bases and J by 1 base, 8 bases remained unmatched. The CDR3 runs 16 residues. As DNA, the CDR3 is TGCGCCAGCAGCGCGGGGGGGTCTAGCGGCCAAGAGACCCAGTACTTC. This encodes CASSAGGSSGQETQYF.

The rearrangement uses TRBV5-1 and TRBJ2-1; possibly TRBD2 for D (5 bases). The CDR3 is made up of 14 amino acids. CDR1 and CDR2 (germline): SGHRS, YFSETQ. Trimming took off 0 bases at V and 7 bases at J, with 11 bases between the two ends. CDR3 loop: CASSLGPAGNEQFF. For the CDR3, the DNA is TGCGCCAGCAGCTTGGGGCCCGCGGGTAATGAGCAGTTCTTC.

The chain is built from TRBV5-4 and TRBJ2-2, with 11 bases that match TRBD2. The CDR3 spans 15 residues. V lost 4 bases and J lost 3; bases outside the gene matches: 2. Germline loops: CDR1 SGHNT, CDR2 YYREEE (reference sequence). The DNA of the CDR3 is TGTGCCAGCAGCGCGGGACTAGCGGACACCGGGGAGCTGTTTTTT. Amino acids: CASSAGLADTGELFF.